The clone carrying this T cell receptor (beta chain) was found a few times. Its specificity is not known. The sample comes from a study of T cell responses to AZD1222 COVID-19 vaccine. Study-wide findings and caveats: Two AZD1222 doses significantly raised spike-specific TCR breadth and depth over controls. The sample set comprised mostly white British donors with more females, and clonal diversity was possibly underestimated.

The table came from immunoSEQ multiplex PCR; TCRdb's copy has only in-frame clones and leaves some out. The sample consists of over 150,000 clones, roughly 94% of them appearing once. The germline CDR1 and CDR2 sequences are SGHVS and FQNEAQ. The CDR3 runs to 14 residues. Trimming took 3 bases from V and 10 from J, leaving 16 bases between them. The source of this sequence is an adult in good health. Sample: peripheral blood, taken on day 0 of MenACWY control vaccination. The rearrangement links TRBV7-8 to TRBJ2-1; D remains ambiguous. The DNA for the CDR3 is TGTGCCAGCAGCTTTTGGACCGCCTCTGGAGAGCAGTTCTTC. This translates into CASSFWTASGEQFF.